This is a list of T cell receptor beta chains from one sample in a study of cytomegalovirus exposure and HLA in healthy donors. Some clones are missing from TCRdb's copy, which holds only in-frame ones; the method was immunoSEQ multiplex PCR. The table has tens of thousands of clones, 81% seen once. The sequenced sample was PBMCs. These receptors were taken from a girl under 10 years old in good health and CMV-seropositive. The CDR3 runs from the conserved cysteine through the conserved F or W. The D gene is left open where the match is weak. Only some rows state a clone size, as once, few, many or a class for expanded clones.

>TRBD2|TRBJ2-4|16|-|TRBV27
CASSKGTSGNKNIQYF
TGTGCCAGCAGTAAGGGGACTAGCGGTAACAAAAACATTCAGTACTTC
>-|TRBJ2-7|13|-|TRBV6-5
CASRGGAVHEQYF
TGTGCCAGCCGTGGGGGGGCCGTACACGAGCAGTACTTC
>TRBD1|TRBJ1-2|18|once|TRBV7-9
CASSLVGDSWVPYYGYTF
TGTGCCAGCAGCTTAGTAGGGGACAGTTGGGTTCCATACTATGGCTACACCTTC
>-|TRBJ2-5|14|-|TRBV5-1
CASSFALEYETQYF
TGCGCCAGCAGCTTTGCTCTAGAATATGAGACCCAGTACTTC
>TRBD1|TRBJ2-7|14|-|TRBV28
CASTRGQYSYEQYF
TGTGCCAGCACCAGGGGGCAGTACTCCTACGAGCAGTACTTC
>TRBD1|TRBJ1-3|13|-|TRBV5-1
CASSTGGGNTIYF
TGCGCCAGCAGTACAGGGGGAGGAAACACCATATATTTT
>TRBD1|TRBJ2-4|14|-|TRBV6-5
CASRPTGDKNIQYF
TGTGCCAGCAGGCCCACAGGGGATAAAAACATTCAGTACTTC
>-|TRBJ2-1|13|-|TRBV7-2
CASSPTYYNEQFF
TGTGCCAGCAGCCCGACTTACTACAATGAGCAGTTCTTC
>-|TRBJ2-7|15|-|TRBV6-5
CASSPVIEGLYEQYF
TGTGCCAGCAGCCCCGTAATTGAGGGTCTCTACGAGCAGTACTTC
>-|TRBJ1-5|14|-|TRBV5-1
CASSLGQNNQPQHF
TGCGCCAGCAGCTTGGGACAGAACAATCAGCCCCAGCATTTT
>TRBD2|TRBJ2-3|15|-|TRBV29-1
CSVSPSGTRADTQYF
TGCAGCGTTTCGCCTAGCGGGACCAGGGCCGATACGCAGTATTTT
>TRBD1|TRBJ1-1|14|few|TRBV7-9
CASSLVSAGGEAFF
TGTGCCAGCAGCTTAGTATCGGCAGGGGGTGAAGCTTTCTTT
>TRBD1|TRBJ1-1|16|-|TRBV23-1
CASSPDRGKGNTEAFF
TGCGCCAGCAGCCCTGACAGGGGGAAAGGGAACACTGAAGCTTTCTTT
>-|TRBJ1-3|14|-|TRBV10-3
CAIRDFESGNTIYF
TGTGCCATCAGGGACTTCGAATCTGGAAACACCATATATTTT
>TRBD1|TRBJ2-1|15|-|TRBV5-1
CASSLGDSSYNEQFF
TGCGCCAGCAGCTTGGGGGACAGCTCCTACAATGAGCAGTTCTTC
>-|TRBJ2-1|12|-|TRBV9
CASSGDSGRQFF
TGTGCCAGCAGCGGCGATAGCGGAAGGCAGTTCTTC
>TRBD1|TRBJ1-1|14|-|TRBV19
CASTEAGGNTEAFF
TGTGCCAGTACTGAAGCAGGGGGTAACACTGAAGCTTTCTTT
>-|TRBJ2-3|13|-|TRBV27
CASSFRLLDTQYF
TGTGCCAGCAGTTTTCGACTGCTAGATACGCAGTATTTT
>TRBD1|TRBJ1-2|16|-|TRBV5-1
CASSFFGTGEIGGYTF
TGCGCCAGCAGCTTCTTCGGGACAGGGGAAATAGGTGGCTACACCTTC
>TRBD1|TRBJ2-7|16|once|TRBV4-1
CASSRPRGTGVPEQYF
TGCGCCAGCAGCCGGCCCAGAGGGACAGGGGTCCCCGAGCAGTACTTC
>-|TRBJ2-5|13|-|TRBV11-2
CASSERPGETQYF
TGTGCCAGCAGTGAGCGCCCCGGGGAGACCCAGTACTTC
>TRBD1|TRBJ1-4|14|-|TRBV5-6
CASSFRQGGEKLFF
TGTGCCAGCAGCTTTCGACAGGGAGGCGAAAAACTGTTTTTT
>TRBD2|TRBJ2-4|19|once|TRBV5-1
CASSFLAGSNFLAKNIQYF
TGCGCCAGCAGCTTCTTAGCGGGCTCCAACTTCCTAGCCAAAAACATTCAGTACTTC
>TRBD2|TRBJ2-7|14|-|TRBV28
CASSSIAGVYEQYF
TGTGCCAGCAGTTCCATAGCGGGAGTGTACGAGCAGTACTTC
>-|TRBJ1-5|16|-|TRBV5-5
CASSLWGGGRNQPQHF
TGTGCCAGCAGCTTGTGGGGGGGAGGGCGCAATCAGCCCCAGCATTTT
>-|TRBJ2-2|14|-|TRBV27
CASNMTGNTGELFF
TGTGCCAGCAACATGACAGGGAACACCGGGGAGCTGTTTTTT
>TRBD1|TRBJ1-1|15|-|TRBV7-3
CASSRTGAPNTEAFF
TGTGCCAGCAGTCGGACAGGGGCCCCGAACACTGAAGCTTTCTTT
>-|TRBJ1-5|15|-|TRBV18
CASSPLPDPGQPQHF
TGTGCCAGCTCACCACTTCCAGATCCAGGACAGCCCCAGCATTTT
>TRBD1|TRBJ1-2|15|once|TRBV28
CASSYPWTGGYGYTF
TGTGCCAGCAGTTACCCCTGGACAGGGGGCTATGGCTACACCTTC
>-|TRBJ1-1|13|-|TRBV7-6
CASSRELNTEAFF
TGTGCCAGCAGTCGAGAACTGAACACTGAAGCTTTCTTT
>-|TRBJ2-5|16|-|TRBV4-1
CASSQDGNSGMETQYF
TGCGCCAGCAGCCAAGATGGGAATAGCGGTATGGAGACCCAGTACTTC
>TRBD2|TRBJ2-1|16|-|TRBV5-1
CASSLGGSGNYNEQFF
TGCGCCAGCAGCTTGGGCGGTAGCGGGAACTACAATGAGCAGTTCTTC
>TRBD2|TRBJ2-7|14|-|TRBV11-3
CASSETSDTYEQYF
TGTGCCAGCAGCGAGACTAGCGACACCTACGAGCAGTACTTC
>TRBD2|TRBJ2-7|13|-|TRBV25-1
CASSRGGGYEQYF
TGTGCCAGCTCCCGTGGGGGGGGCTACGAGCAGTACTTC
>TRBD1|TRBJ1-5|14|-|TRBV6-1
CASVEGQFNQPQHF
TGTGCCAGCGTGGAGGGACAGTTCAATCAGCCCCAGCATTTT
>TRBD1|TRBJ2-7|11|-|TRBV27
CASGQYLGQYF
TGTGCGTCGGGACAGTACCTAGGCCAGTACTTC
>-|TRBJ1-1|14|-|TRBV6-6
CASSYLAPSTEAFF
TGTGCCAGCAGTTACCTCGCCCCCAGCACTGAAGCTTTCTTT
>TRBD2|TRBJ2-2|16|-|TRBV19
CASSTGTSGAPGELFF
TGTGCCAGTAGTACAGGGACTAGCGGGGCCCCCGGGGAGCTGTTTTTT
>TRBD1|TRBJ1-2|13|-|TRBV28
CASSWDRVHGYTF
TGTGCCAGCAGCTGGGACAGGGTCCATGGCTACACCTTC
>TRBD2|TRBJ2-5|12|-|TRBV9
CASSGGGETQYF
TGTGCCAGCAGCGGGGGGGGAGAGACCCAGTACTTC
>-|TRBJ2-5|13|-|TRBV6-1
CASTLANQETQYF
TGTGCCAGTACCCTAGCGAACCAAGAGACCCAGTACTTC